This note documents a single T cell receptor beta chain sequence. The sample carries other DNA sequences with the same CDR3. This entry is derived from a study of blood T cell repertoires in COVID-19. Looking at the study overall: Whether acute or convalescent, the COVID-19 samples came from the United States, Italy and Spain. Sources were T cells, B-cell-depleted T cells, or PBMCs; the material itself was cDNA or gDNA.

The CDR3 is 14 amino acids. V shed 4 bases and J 7 bases; nucleotides not matched to a gene: 3. CDR1 is SGHRS and CDR2 is YFSETQ in the germline V gene. Per the study methods: Amplifying reference gene primers gave estimates of nucleated cell counts. The assay was immunoSEQ multiplex PCR, and TCRdb's table has in-frame clones only and misses some. V and J calls and clone size are those listed in that table; D and trimming were worked out from the DNA. The sample yields approximately 250,000 clones, approximately 89% seen once. Sequencing used peripheral blood. This clonotype was obtained from a middle-aged man with active or convalescent COVID-19. The chain links TRBV5-1 to TRBJ1-6; 9 bases are a match to TRBD1. In DNA, the CDR3 is TGCGCCAGCAGCCCGGGACAGGGCAATTCACCCCTCCACTTT. Protein: CASSPGQGNSPLHF.